This T cell receptor beta chain was sequenced for a study of blood T cell repertoires in COVID-19. Study-level information: Donors in the United States, Italy and Spain gave samples during acute or convalescent COVID-19. PBMCs, B-cell-depleted T cells, or T cells were the source of the cDNA or gDNA that made up the material.

This clone showed up just once. The CDR3 is 13 amino acids. The germline V gene encodes CDR1 SGHNT and CDR2 YYREEE (reference sequence). V was pared by 4 bases and J by 12 bases, with 7 bases of the junction left unmatched. Original handling: By means of reference gene primer amplification, nucleated cell counts were estimated. Measured with immunoSEQ multiplex PCR; TCRdb has only the in-frame clones, and not every one. V and J calls and clone size are as listed in that table; D and trimming were resolved from the DNA. The sample has approximately 240,000 clones, less than 85% seen once. J is TRBJ1-4 and V is TRBV5-4; 9 bases match TRBD1. The clonotype comes from a woman over 75 with active or convalescent COVID-19. Sequences were obtained from peripheral blood. The CDR3 DNA reads TGTGCCAGCAGCCCAGGACAGGGGTTCGAACTGTTTTTT. Its translation is CASSPGQGFELFF.